Reported below is one TCR beta chain. CDR1 is DFQATT, CDR2 SNEGSKA, per germline (reference sequence). Trimming stripped 6 bases from V and 2 bases from J, with 11 bases between. This CDR3 region has 13 residues. The data belong to a study of T cells after yellow fever vaccination. TCRdb called the 5' RACE reads again in MiXCR, with one record for every CDR3 protein. The table shows about 180,000 distinct CDR3 sequences, with approximately 6.2% occurring only once. This material consisted of CD4+ T cells sorted from PBMCs, taken on the day of the first yellow fever vaccination. The clonotype comes from a man in his late teens or twenties who received the YFV17D yellow fever vaccine. V is TRBV20-1 and J is TRBJ1-3, with D possibly being TRBD1 (5 bases). For the CDR3, the DNA is TGCAGTGCCACTGCAGGGACTGGAAACACCATATATTTT. Amino acids: CSATAGTGNTIYF.